The 24 T cell receptor beta chains below were found in one sample sequenced in a study of radiotherapy plus CTLA-4 blockade in lung cancer (dated by TCRdb to the late 2010s). The method behind the library was the immunoSEQ multiplex PCR assay. The source is immuneACCESS, and TCRdb retained only in-frame sequences with V and J called. Part of the clones is not carried over; for the studies checked, unresolved V genes explain less than half of this, and the remainder is unexplained. Recorded for this sample are tens of thousands of clones; more than 75% of them occurred a single time. Together, the top ten hold over 15% of the sample. The sample was peripheral blood, taken from a patient treated with radiotherapy plus ipilimumab. The receptor source for this set is a human donor with non-small cell lung cancer that progressed on radiotherapy plus ipilimumab.

The J gene is TRBJ1-1, the V gene TRBV5-4, with a tentative D call TRBD1 (6 bases). The V end was cut by 4 bases, the J end by 5 bases, with 21 bases between. CDR3 length: 16 residues. The germline CDR1 and CDR2 sequences are SGHNT and YYREEE (reference sequence). CDR3 DNA: TGTGCCAGCAGCACGGCCGATAACAGGGTGAGAACTGAAGCTTTCTTT. Its protein product is CASSTADNRVRTEAFF.

The rearrangement links TRBV5-6 to TRBJ2-1; D assignment may be TRBD1 or TRBD2 (5 bases each). The CDR3 contains 15 residues. V lost 4 bases and J lost 6, with 17 bases in between. Germline V gene sequence: CDR1 SGHDT, CDR2 YYEEEE. The CDR3 DNA sequence: TGTGCCAGCAGCCTCGGGACCCTCGGGGTCAATGAGCAGTTCTTC. Translation gives CASSLGTLGVNEQFF.

The rearrangement links TRBV27 to TRBJ2-1; no definite D call. Germline V gives CDR1 MNHEY, CDR2 SMNVEV (reference sequence). There are 11 residues in the CDR3. Trimming shortened V by 3 bases and J by 4 bases, and 1 base separated the two germline ends. The CDR3 protein is CASSFYNEQFF. The DNA of the CDR3 is TGTGCCAGCAGTTTTTACAATGAGCAGTTCTTC.

The V call is TRBV4-2, the J call TRBJ2-5, with 11 bases identical to TRBD2. This CDR3 is built from 17 residues. Germline V gives CDR1 LGHNA, CDR2 YNFKEQ. The V gene end was trimmed by 0 bases and the J gene end by 4 bases; junction bases not matched to a gene: 7. CDR3 protein: CASSQEWSSGGRETQYF. The CDR3 DNA reads TGTGCCAGCAGCCAAGAGTGGTCTAGCGGGGGGAGAGAGACCCAGTACTTC.

This clone was counted a few times. The chain recombines TRBV13 with TRBJ2-7; D uncertain. The ends were cut back, 2 bases at V and 6 bases at J, with 11 bases in the middle. Germline values: CDR1 PRHDT, CDR2 FYEKMQ (reference sequence). The CDR3 has 13 residues. The CDR3 is CASSLRPTPEQYF. The CDR3 nucleotides read TGTGCCAGCAGCTTACGCCCAACCCCCGAGCAGTACTTC.

This clone was counted a few times. CDR3 loop: CATSSPFGETQYF. The DNA of the CDR3 is TGTGCCACCAGCAGCCCGTTCGGAGAGACCCAGTACTTC. The rearrangement links TRBV15 to TRBJ2-5, with unresolved D. Germline V gives CDR1 LNHNV, CDR2 YYDKDF (reference sequence). Trimming stripped 3 bases from V and 4 bases from J, with 9 bases between. The CDR3 is 13 amino acids. Filled out from reference TRBV15 and TRBJ2-5, the complete variable domain reads DAMVIQNPRYQVTQFGKPVTLSCSQTLNHNVMYWYQQKSSQAPKLLFHYYDKDFNNEADTPDNFQSRRPNTSFCFLDIRSPGLGDTAMYLCATSSPFGETQYFGPGTRLLVL.

The V gene is TRBV5-1, the J gene TRBJ2-1; the D gene is possibly TRBD1 (7 bases). CDR3 length: 16 residues. Germline V gives CDR1 SGHRS, CDR2 YFSETQ. Trimming removed 4 bases from V and 4 bases from J, with 18 bases in between. The CDR3 bases are TGCGCCAGCAGCGTACAGGGGACTGGGGTTTACAATGAGCAGTTCTTC. Its protein is CASSVQGTGVYNEQFF.

This clone was observed a single time. The rearrangement uses TRBV29-1 and TRBJ2-7; 7 positions agree with TRBD1. The germline CDR1 and CDR2 sequences are SQVTM and ANQGSEA. V shed 7 bases and J 4 bases; nucleotides not matched to a gene: 7. This CDR3 has 12 residues. CDR3 loop: CSASLTGYEQYF. The CDR3 DNA reads TGCAGCGCAAGCCTGACAGGGTACGAGCAGTACTTC.

The rearrangement uses TRBV4-1 and TRBJ1-6; 7 bases are a match to TRBD1. CDR3 length equals 15 residues. Trimming removed 4 bases from V and 8 bases from J; junction bases left unmatched: 8. Looked up from germline, CDR1 is MGHRA and CDR2 is YSYEKL. CDR3 in amino acids: CASSPWGQGDSPLHF. For the CDR3, the DNA is TGCGCCAGCAGCCCCTGGGGGCAGGGGGATTCACCCCTCCACTTT.

CDR3 sequence: CASSLVKSPAGYTF. CDR3 DNA: TGTGCCAGCAGCTTAGTGAAGTCCCCAGCTGGCTACACCTTC. The chain couples TRBV11-2 to TRBJ1-2; no clear D gene. V was trimmed by 1 base and J by 7 bases, leaving 13 bases between them. Germline CDR1 reads SGHAT; CDR2 reads FQNNGV. This CDR3 region has 14 residues. Supplemented by reference TRBV11-2 and TRBJ1-2, the full variable domain reads EAGVAQSPRYKIIEKRQSVAFWCNPISGHATLYWYQQILGQGPKLLIQFQNNGVVDDSQLPKDRFSAERLKGVDSTLKIQPAKLEDSAVYLCASSLVKSPAGYTFGSGTRLTVV.

V usage is TRBV2 and J usage is TRBJ2-1; D assignment may be TRBD1 or TRBD2 (6 bases each). Trimming removed 5 bases from V and 15 bases from J, with 14 bases in between. Germline CDR1 is SNHLY and CDR2 is FYNNEI. The CDR3 is 11 amino acids. CDR3 protein: CASSTGGQWFF. Written as DNA, the CDR3 is TGTGCCAGCAGTACCGGGGGCCAGTGGTTCTTC.

The genes are TRBV30 and TRBJ2-6; D is ambiguous. The germline CDR1 and CDR2 sequences are GTSNPN and SVGIG (reference sequence). Trimming removed 2 bases from V and 4 bases from J, with 6 bases in between. The CDR3 loop spans 13 amino acids. The CDR3 DNA is TGTGCCTGGAGTTACCCCGGGGCCAACGTCCTGACTTTC. This codes for CAWSYPGANVLTF.

This sequence joins TRBV18 and TRBJ2-5; unclear D gene. The CDR3 extends over 13 amino acids. Germline V gene sequence: CDR1 KGHSH, CDR2 LQKENI. V was pared by 4 bases and J by 5 bases, with 11 bases between. CDR3 region: CASSHSTGETQYF. In DNA form, the CDR3 reads TGTGCCAGCTCACACTCTACCGGCGAGACCCAGTACTTC.

This clone was detected a few times. The chain uses TRBV6-6 and TRBJ2-2; the D gene is possibly TRBD1 (6 bases). Germline CDR1 MNHNY, CDR2 SVGAGI (reference sequence). This CDR3 is built from 15 residues. Between the trimmed V and J ends, which lost 5 bases and 4 bases, there was a span of 14 bases. In DNA, the CDR3 is TGTGCCAGCAGTCTAGGGACAACCAGCACCGGGGAGCTGTTTTTT. It encodes CASSLGTTSTGELFF.

This rearrangement joins TRBV7-2 to TRBJ1-5, with no clear D. CDR3 length: 16 residues. Germline CDR1 reads SGHTA; CDR2 reads FQGNSA. V shed 2 bases and J shed 0 bases, with 11 bases lying between them. CDR3: CASSLFQRSSNQPQHF. The CDR3 DNA reads as TGTGCCAGCAGCTTATTCCAGCGTTCTAGCAATCAGCCCCAGCATTTT.

J is TRBJ1-3 and V is TRBV30; 7 nucleotides agree with TRBD1. Germline CDR1 GTSNPN, CDR2 SVGIG (reference sequence). The junction had 7 bases not matched to a gene; V was cut back by 8 bases and J by 0 bases. The CDR3 is 14 residues long. CDR3 sequence (DNA): TGTGCCGATGGACAGGTTCGCTCTGGAAACACCATATATTTT. This codes for CADGQVRSGNTIYF. The full variable domain, its missing parts supplied by reference TRBV30 and TRBJ1-3, is SQTIHQWPATLVQPVGSPLSLECTVEGTSNPNLYWYRQAAGRGLQLLFYSVGIGQISSEVPQNLSASRPQDRQFILSSKKLLLSDSGFYLCADGQVRSGNTIYFGEGSWLTVV.

The rearrangement joins TRBV10-2 to TRBJ2-1; TRBD2 aligns across 7 bases. With 3 bases clipped from V and 5 bases from J, the junction kept 4 bases outside the gene matches. Germline CDR1 WSHSY, CDR2 SAAADI. This CDR3 region has 14 residues. CDR3 sequence: CASSDRLADNEQFF. DNA for the CDR3: TGCGCCAGCAGTGACCGACTAGCCGACAATGAGCAGTTCTTC.

V and J are TRBV12-5 and TRBJ1-1; 9 bases fit TRBD1. CDR1 and CDR2 (germline): LGHNT, FRNRAP. The V segment lost 5 bases and the J segment 4 bases; nucleotides outside the gene matches: 5. This CDR3 is built from 14 residues. The CDR3 DNA reads as TGTGCTAGTGGTCTACAGGGGGCTAGCACTGAAGCTTTCTTT. This sequence encodes CASGLQGASTEAFF.

Only one count was recorded for this clone. The V and J genes are TRBV2 and TRBJ1-5, with 12 bases aligning to TRBD1. The CDR3 extends over 15 amino acids. The V segment lost 6 bases and the J segment 6 bases; nucleotides outside the gene matches: 6. Looked up from germline, CDR1 is SNHLY and CDR2 is FYNNEI. Here the CDR3 reads CASRGQGAEFQPQHF. CDR3 sequence (DNA): TGTGCCAGCAGGGGACAGGGGGCTGAGTTTCAGCCCCAGCATTTT.

The V and J genes are TRBV11-3 and TRBJ1-1; 7 bases align to TRBD1. V was clipped by 5 bases and J by 0 bases; unmatched bases: 9. This CDR3 region has 16 residues. Germline V CDR1 and CDR2: SGHNT, YENEEA. The CDR3 protein is CASSPREGAMNTEAFF. CDR3 in DNA: TGTGCCAGCAGCCCGAGGGAGGGGGCTATGAACACTGAAGCTTTCTTT.

The chain employs TRBV6-1 and TRBJ1-2; a weak D match, TRBD1 (5 bases). The CDR3 totals 15 residues. V lost 6 bases to trimming and J lost 5 bases, with 19 bases between them. In germline, CDR1 is MNHNS, CDR2 SASEGT. The chain's CDR3 is CASRETRDLRYGYTF. CDR3 bases: TGTGCCAGCAGAGAAACCCGGGACCTGAGATATGGCTACACCTTC.

The chain couples TRBV11-2 to TRBJ2-7, with 11 bases lining up with TRBD2. The V and J ends lost 0 bases and 7 bases, in that order; junction bases with no gene match: 8. Germline lookup yields CDR1 SGHAT and CDR2 FQNNGV. The CDR3 is 16 amino acids. This chain's CDR3 is CASSLDLSGGVREQYF. For the CDR3, the DNA is TGTGCCAGCAGCTTAGACCTTAGCGGGGGGGTCCGGGAGCAGTACTTC.

The CDR3 spells CASSAGVGSPLHF. The DNA for the CDR3 is TGTGCCAGCAGTGCCGGGGTGGGTTCACCCCTCCACTTT. The chain joins TRBV2 to TRBJ1-6; no clear D. V lost 4 bases to trimming and J lost 9 bases, with 10 bases between them. This CDR3 contains 13 residues. The germline CDR1 and CDR2 sequences are SNHLY and FYNNEI.

V usage is TRBV7-9 and J usage is TRBJ2-5; D is tentatively TRBD1 or TRBD2 (7 bases each). Matching the DNA end better, TRBJ2-7 makes the J call doubtful. CDR3 length: 14 residues. Germline CDR1 and CDR2: SEHNR and FQNEAQ (reference sequence). The CDR3 loop is CASSWEGAPYEQYF. The CDR3 region has the DNA TGTGCCAGCAGCTGGGAGGGGGCTCCCTACGAGCAGTACTTC.